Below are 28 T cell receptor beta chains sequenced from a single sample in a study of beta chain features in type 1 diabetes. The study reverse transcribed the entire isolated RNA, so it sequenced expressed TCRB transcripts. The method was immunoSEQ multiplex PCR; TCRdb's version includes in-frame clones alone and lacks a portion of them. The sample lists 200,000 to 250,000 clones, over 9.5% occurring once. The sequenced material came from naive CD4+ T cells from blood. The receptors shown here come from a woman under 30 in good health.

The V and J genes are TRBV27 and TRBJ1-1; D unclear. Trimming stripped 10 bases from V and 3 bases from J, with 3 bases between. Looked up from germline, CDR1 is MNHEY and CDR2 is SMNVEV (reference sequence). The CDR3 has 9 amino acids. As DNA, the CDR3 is TGTGCCACCGACACTGAAGCTTTCTTT. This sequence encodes CATDTEAFF.

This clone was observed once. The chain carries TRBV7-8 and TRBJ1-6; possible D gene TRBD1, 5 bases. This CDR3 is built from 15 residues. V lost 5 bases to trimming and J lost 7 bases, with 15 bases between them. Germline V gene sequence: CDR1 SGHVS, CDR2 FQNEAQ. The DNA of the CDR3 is TGTGCCAGCAGCCCAAGACGGGGGATGAATTCACCCCTCCACTTT. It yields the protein CASSPRRGMNSPLHF.

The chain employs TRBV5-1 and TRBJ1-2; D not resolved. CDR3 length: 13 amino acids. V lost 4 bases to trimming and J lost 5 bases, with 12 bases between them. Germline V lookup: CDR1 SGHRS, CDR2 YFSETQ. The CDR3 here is CASSPERSYGYTF. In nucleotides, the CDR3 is TGCGCCAGCAGCCCGGAGCGGAGTTATGGCTACACCTTC.

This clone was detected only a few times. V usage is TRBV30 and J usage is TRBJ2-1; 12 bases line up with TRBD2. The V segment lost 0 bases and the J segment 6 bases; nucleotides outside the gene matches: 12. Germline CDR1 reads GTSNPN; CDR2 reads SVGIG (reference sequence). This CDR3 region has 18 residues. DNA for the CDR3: TGTGCCTGGAGTGTACGGCTAGCGGGGGGGCTTTTCCCCAATGAGCAGTTCTTC. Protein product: CAWSVRLAGGLFPNEQFF.

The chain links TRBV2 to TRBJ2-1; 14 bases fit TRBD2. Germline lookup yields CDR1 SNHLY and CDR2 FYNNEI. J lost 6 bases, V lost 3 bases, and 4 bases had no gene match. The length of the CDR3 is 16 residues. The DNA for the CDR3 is TGTGCCAGCAGTGACAGGACTAGCGGGGGGCTCAATGAGCAGTTCTTC. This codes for CASSDRTSGGLNEQFF.

This chain's CDR3 is CASSPIGGDRVHF. In nucleotides, the CDR3 is TGTGCCAGCAGTCCCATTGGCGGGGACAGGGTGCATTTT. This chain connects TRBV6-5 to TRBJ1-5; 9 bases fit TRBD1. CDR1 is MNHEY, CDR2 SVGAGI, per germline. The CDR3 has 13 residues. The V and J ends lost 5 bases and 15 bases, in that order; junction bases with no gene match: 11.

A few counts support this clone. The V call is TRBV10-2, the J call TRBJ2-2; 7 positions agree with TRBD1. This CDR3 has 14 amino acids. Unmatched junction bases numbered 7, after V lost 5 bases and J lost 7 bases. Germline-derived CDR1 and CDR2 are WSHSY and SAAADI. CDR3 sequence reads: CASSLKGAGGELFF. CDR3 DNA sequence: TGCGCCAGCAGTTTAAAGGGGGCTGGCGGGGAGCTGTTTTTT.

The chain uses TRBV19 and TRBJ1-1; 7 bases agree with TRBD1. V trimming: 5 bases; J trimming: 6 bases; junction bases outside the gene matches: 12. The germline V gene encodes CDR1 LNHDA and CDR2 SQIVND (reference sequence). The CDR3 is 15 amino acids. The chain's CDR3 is CASSPSNRGRAEAFF. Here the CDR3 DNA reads TGTGCCAGTAGTCCATCGAACAGGGGAAGGGCTGAAGCTTTCTTT.

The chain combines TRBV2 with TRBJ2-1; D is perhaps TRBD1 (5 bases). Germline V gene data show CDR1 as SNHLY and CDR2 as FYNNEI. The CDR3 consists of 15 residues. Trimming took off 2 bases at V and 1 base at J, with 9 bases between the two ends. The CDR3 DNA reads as TGTGCCAGCAGTGAAAAACAGGCTTCCTACAATGAGCAGTTCTTC. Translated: CASSEKQASYNEQFF.

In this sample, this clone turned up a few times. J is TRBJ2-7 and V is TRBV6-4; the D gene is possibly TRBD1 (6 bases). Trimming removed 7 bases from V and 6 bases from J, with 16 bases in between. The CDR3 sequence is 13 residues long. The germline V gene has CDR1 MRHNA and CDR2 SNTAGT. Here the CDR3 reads CASTDDRFLEQYF. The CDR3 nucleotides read TGTGCCAGCACTGATGACAGGTTTCTCGAGCAGTACTTC.

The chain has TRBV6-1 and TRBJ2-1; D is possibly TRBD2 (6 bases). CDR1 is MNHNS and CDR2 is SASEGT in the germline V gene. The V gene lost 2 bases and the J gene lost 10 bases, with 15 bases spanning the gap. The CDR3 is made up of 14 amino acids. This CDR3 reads CASSELTSLGEQFF. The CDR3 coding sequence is TGTGCCAGCAGTGAACTCACTAGCTTAGGAGAGCAGTTCTTC.

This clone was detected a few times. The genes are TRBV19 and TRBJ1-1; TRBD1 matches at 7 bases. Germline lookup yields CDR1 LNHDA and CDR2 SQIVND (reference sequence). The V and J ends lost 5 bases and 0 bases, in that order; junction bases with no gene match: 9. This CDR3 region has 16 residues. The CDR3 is CASSSLTGTVNTEAFF. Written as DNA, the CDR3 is TGTGCCAGTAGTTCTTTAACCGGGACAGTGAACACTGAAGCTTTCTTT.

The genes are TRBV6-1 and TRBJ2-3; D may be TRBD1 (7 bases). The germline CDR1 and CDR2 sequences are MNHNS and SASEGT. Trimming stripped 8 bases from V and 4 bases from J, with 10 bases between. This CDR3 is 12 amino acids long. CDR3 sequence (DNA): TGTGCCAGCCGGGGGACAGCAGATACGCAGTATTTT. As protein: CASRGTADTQYF.

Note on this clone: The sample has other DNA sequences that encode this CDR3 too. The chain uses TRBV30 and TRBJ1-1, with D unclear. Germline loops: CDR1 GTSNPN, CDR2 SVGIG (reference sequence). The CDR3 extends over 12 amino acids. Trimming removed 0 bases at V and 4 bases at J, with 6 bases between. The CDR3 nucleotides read TGTGCCTGGAGTGTACTAGGCACTGAAGCTTTCTTT. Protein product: CAWSVLGTEAFF.

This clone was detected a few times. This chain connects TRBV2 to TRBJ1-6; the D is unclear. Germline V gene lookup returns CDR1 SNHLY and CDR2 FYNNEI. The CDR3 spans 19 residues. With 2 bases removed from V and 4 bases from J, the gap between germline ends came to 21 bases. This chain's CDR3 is CASSERPPVWAGYNSPLHF. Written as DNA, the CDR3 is TGTGCCAGCAGTGAAAGGCCCCCAGTGTGGGCAGGATATAATTCACCCCTCCACTTT.

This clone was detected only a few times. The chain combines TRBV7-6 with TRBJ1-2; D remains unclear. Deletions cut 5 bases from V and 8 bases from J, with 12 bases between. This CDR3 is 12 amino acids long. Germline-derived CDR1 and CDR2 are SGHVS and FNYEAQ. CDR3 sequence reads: CASSPGLFGYTF. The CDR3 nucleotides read TGTGCCAGCAGCCCTGGGCTTTTCGGCTACACCTTC.

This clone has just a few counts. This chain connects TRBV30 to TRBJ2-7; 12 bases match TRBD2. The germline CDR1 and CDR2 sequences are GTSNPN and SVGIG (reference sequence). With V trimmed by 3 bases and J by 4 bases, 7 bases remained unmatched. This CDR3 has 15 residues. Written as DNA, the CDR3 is TGTGCCTGGAGCGGTGGACTAGCGGGAAAGTACGAGCAGTACTTC. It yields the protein CAWSGGLAGKYEQYF. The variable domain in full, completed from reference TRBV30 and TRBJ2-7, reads SQTIHQWPATLVQPVGSPLSLECTVEGTSNPNLYWYRQAAGRGLQLLFYSVGIGQISSEVPQNLSASRPQDRQFILSSKKLLLSDSGFYLCAWSGGLAGKYEQYFGPGTRLTVT.

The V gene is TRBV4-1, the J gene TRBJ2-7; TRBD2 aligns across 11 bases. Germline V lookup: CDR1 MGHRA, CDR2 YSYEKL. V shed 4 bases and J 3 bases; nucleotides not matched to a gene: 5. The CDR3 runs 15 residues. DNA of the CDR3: TGCGCCAGCAGCCGGCCGACTAGCGGGAACTACGAGCAGTACTTC. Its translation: CASSRPTSGNYEQYF.

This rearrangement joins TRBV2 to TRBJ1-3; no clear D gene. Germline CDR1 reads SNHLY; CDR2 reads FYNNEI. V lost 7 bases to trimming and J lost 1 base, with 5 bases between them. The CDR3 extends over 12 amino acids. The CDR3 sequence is CASIPSGNTIYF. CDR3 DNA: TGTGCCAGCATCCCGTCTGGAAACACCATATATTTT.

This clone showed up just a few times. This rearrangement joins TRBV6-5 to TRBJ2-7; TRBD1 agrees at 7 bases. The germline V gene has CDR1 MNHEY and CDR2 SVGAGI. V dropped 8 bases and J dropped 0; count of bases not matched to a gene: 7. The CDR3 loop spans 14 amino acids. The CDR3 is CASSVTGSSYEQYF. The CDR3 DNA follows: TGTGCCAGCTCTGTGACAGGGAGCTCCTACGAGCAGTACTTC.

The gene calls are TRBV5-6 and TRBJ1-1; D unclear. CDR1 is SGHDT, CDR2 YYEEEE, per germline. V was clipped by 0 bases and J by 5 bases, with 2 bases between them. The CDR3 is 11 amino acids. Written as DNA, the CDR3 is TGTGCCAGCAGCTTGGCGACTGAAGCTTTCTTT. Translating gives CASSLATEAFF.

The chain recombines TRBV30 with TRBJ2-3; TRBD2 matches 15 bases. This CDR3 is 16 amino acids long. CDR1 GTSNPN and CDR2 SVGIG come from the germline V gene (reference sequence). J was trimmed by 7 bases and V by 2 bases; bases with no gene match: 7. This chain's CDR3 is CAWSRGLAGGPNTQYF. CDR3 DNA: TGTGCCTGGAGTAGAGGACTAGCGGGAGGGCCAAATACGCAGTATTTT.

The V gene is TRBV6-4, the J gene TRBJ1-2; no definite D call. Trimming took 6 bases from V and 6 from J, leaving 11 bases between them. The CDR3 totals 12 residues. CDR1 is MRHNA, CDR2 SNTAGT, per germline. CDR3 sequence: CASSPDGNGYTF. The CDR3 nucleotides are TGTGCCAGCAGCCCCGACGGGAATGGCTACACCTTC.

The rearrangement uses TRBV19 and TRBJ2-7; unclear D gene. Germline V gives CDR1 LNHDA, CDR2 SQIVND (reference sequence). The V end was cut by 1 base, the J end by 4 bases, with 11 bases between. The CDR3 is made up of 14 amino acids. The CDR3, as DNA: TGTGCCAGTAGTATAGGTAGTTCTGAATACGAGCAGTACTTC. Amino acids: CASSIGSSEYEQYF.

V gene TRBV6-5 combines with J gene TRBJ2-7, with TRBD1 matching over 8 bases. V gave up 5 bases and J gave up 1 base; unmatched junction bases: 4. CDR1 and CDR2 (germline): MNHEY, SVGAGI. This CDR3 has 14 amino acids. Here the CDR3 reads CASSVQGESYEQYF. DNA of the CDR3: TGTGCCAGCAGTGTACAGGGGGAATCCTACGAGCAGTACTTC.

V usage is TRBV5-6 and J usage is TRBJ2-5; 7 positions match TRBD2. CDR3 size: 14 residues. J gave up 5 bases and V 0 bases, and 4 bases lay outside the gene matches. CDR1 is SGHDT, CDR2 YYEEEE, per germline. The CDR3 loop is CASSLERGRETQYF. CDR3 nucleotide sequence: TGTGCCAGCAGCTTGGAGCGGGGTCGGGAGACCCAGTACTTC.

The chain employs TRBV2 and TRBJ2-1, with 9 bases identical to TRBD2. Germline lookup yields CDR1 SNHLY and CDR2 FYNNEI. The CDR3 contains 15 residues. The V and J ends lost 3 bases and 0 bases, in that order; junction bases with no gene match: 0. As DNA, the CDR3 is TGTGCCAGCAGTGATAGCGGGAGCTCCTACAATGAGCAGTTCTTC. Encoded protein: CASSDSGSSYNEQFF.

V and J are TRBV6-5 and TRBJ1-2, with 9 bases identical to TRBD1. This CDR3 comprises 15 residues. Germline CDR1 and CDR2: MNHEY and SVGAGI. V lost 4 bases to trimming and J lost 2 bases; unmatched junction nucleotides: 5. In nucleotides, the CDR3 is TGTGCCAGCAGTTCCGGGACAGGGAACAACTATGGCTACACCTTC. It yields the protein CASSSGTGNNYGYTF.